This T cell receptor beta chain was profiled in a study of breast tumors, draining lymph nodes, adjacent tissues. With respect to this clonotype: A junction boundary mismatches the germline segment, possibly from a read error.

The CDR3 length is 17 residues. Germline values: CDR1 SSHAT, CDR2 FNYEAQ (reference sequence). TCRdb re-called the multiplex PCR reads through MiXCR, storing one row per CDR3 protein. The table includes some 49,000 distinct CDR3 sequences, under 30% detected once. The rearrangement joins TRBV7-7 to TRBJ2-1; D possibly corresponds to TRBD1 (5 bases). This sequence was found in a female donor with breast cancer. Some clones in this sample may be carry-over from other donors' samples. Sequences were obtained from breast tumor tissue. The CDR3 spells CASSPQYVRAIYNEQFF. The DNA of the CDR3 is TGTGCTAGCAGCCCCCAATACGTCAGGGCAATCTACAATGAGCAGTTCTTC.